The 20 T cell receptor beta chains below all came from one sample that was sequenced in a study of Tregs in tolerant kidney transplant recipients. Related graft donors supplied nonmyeloablative bone marrow transplants, and mixed chimerism was transient. The protocol was immunoSEQ multiplex PCR, while the TCRdb copy is restricted to in-frame clones and leaves out a portion. The sample totals roughly 23,000 clones. The sequenced sample was CD4+ T cells from blood (PBMCs), obtained 6 months after the transplant. These receptors were taken from a human patient who received a combined kidney and bone marrow transplant. These T cells may partly come from the graft donor.

Of note for this clone: The read is 3 residues too short to cover the CDR3 end, so that end is filled in from the germline J gene. The genes are TRBV20-1 and TRBJ2-1; perhaps TRBD1 as D (6 bases). V gave up 3 bases and J gave up 0 bases, with 6 bases separating them. The CDR3 loop spans 13 amino acids. Germline CDR1 DFQATT, CDR2 SNEGSKA (reference sequence). The CDR3 sequence is CSARTGSYNEQFF. The sequenced part of the CDR3 DNA is TGCAGTGCTAGGACAGGCTCCTACAATGAG.

Notes on this clone: The read terminates 3 residues ahead of where the CDR3 ends, so the germline J gene completes it. J is TRBJ1-1 and V is TRBV5-1; no reliable D call. V lost 1 base and J lost 0, with 10 bases in between. CDR1 is SGHRS and CDR2 is YFSETQ in the germline V gene. The CDR3 consists of 15 residues. The CDR3 sequence is CASSLTQNMNTEAFF. Partial CDR3 DNA: TGCGCCAGCAGCTTGACACAGAACATGAACACTGAA.

With regard to this clone: The read halts 3 residues ahead of the CDR3 end, with the missing end drawn from the germline J gene. V usage is TRBV5-4 and J usage is TRBJ1-2, with 11 bases aligning to TRBD1. This CDR3 has 13 amino acids. Germline CDR1 and CDR2: SGHNT and YYREEE (reference sequence). This CDR3 is CASSPDRGQGYTF. The CDR3 bases that were read are TGTGCCAGCAGTCCGGACAGGGGGCAAGGC.

A note on this clone: Sequencing ends 3 residues short of the CDR3 end; the germline J gene provides the rest. This chain connects TRBV10-3 to TRBJ1-1; no clear D. Germline CDR1 ENHRY, CDR2 SYGVKD. This CDR3 has 13 amino acids. With 3 bases removed from V and 3 bases from J, the gap between germline ends came to 8 bases. CDR3 amino acids: CAISDRVDTEAFF. The CDR3 bases that were read are TGTGCCATCAGTGACCGCGTAGACACTGAA.

In the case of this clone: The DNA ends 3 residues before the CDR3 does, and the rest of the CDR3 is filled in from the germline J gene. The rearrangement uses TRBV29-1 and TRBJ2-1; 9 bases fit TRBD2. The CDR3 runs to 14 residues. Germline V gene lookup returns CDR1 SQVTM and CDR2 ANQGSEA. J was trimmed by 6 bases and V by 4 bases; bases with no gene match: 7. Partial CDR3 DNA: TGCAGCGTTGGTATCGGGACTAGCCTCAATGAG. It is translated as CSVGIGTSLNE. The full CDR3 protein reads CSVGIGTSLNEQFF.

The CDR3 reads CASSSSWGQNTEAFF. Partial CDR3 DNA: TGCGCCAGCAGCTCATCGTGGGGGCAGAACACTGAA. The chain links TRBV5-1 to TRBJ1-1; possibly TRBD1 for D (6 bases). Read sequence stops 3 residues before the CDR3 end, and the germline J gene provides the missing end. CDR3 length: 15 amino acids. CDR1 SGHRS and CDR2 YFSETQ come from the germline V gene. Trimming shortened V by 3 bases and J by 1 base, and 13 bases separated the two germline ends.

Concerning this clone itself: Coverage ceases 3 residues before the CDR3 finishes, and the germline J gene fills in the end. The V gene is TRBV28, the J gene TRBJ2-6, with D perhaps matching TRBD2 (7 bases). V lost 7 bases and J 3 bases, leaving 16 bases between the germline ends. Germline CDR1 and CDR2: MDHEN and SYDVKM. CDR3 length: 16 residues. CDR3 amino acids: CASTPTGGLGANVLTF. CDR3 DNA, as far as it was read: TGTGCCAGCACCCCAACCGGGGGGCTTGGGGCCAACGTC.

Notes on this clone: The read is 3 residues too short to cover the CDR3 end, so that end is filled in from the germline J gene. The chain recombines TRBV7-9 with TRBJ1-1; 7 bases are a match to TRBD1. V trimming: 5 bases; J trimming: 5 bases; junction bases outside the gene matches: 11. Germline V gene lookup returns CDR1 SEHNR and CDR2 FQNEAQ (reference sequence). The CDR3 has 15 residues. CDR3 in amino acids: CASSPSAGGPTEAFF. CDR3 DNA, as far as it was read: TGTGCCAGCAGCCCATCGGCAGGGGGGCCTACTGAA.

In the case of this clone: With the read ending 3 residues before the CDR3 end, the germline J gene is used to fill in that end. V and J are TRBV2 and TRBJ2-3; D is uncertain. V lost 4 bases to trimming and J lost 2 bases, with 10 bases between them. CDR3 size: 14 residues. Germline-derived CDR1 and CDR2 are SNHLY and FYNNEI. The DNA read from the CDR3 is TGTGCCAGCAGTGCCGCACGCTACACAGATACG. Protein sequence: CASSAARYTDT. The CDR3 in its entirety is CASSAARYTDTQYF.

Of note for this clone: The CDR3 end falls 3 residues outside the read, so it is completed with the germline J gene. The chain uses TRBV5-1 and TRBJ2-2; the D gene is possibly TRBD1 (6 bases). The length of the CDR3 is 15 residues. Trimming removed 3 bases from V and 7 bases from J, with 16 bases in between. The germline gives CDR1 SGHRS, CDR2 YFSETQ. The CDR3 sequence is CASSWGPGYSGELFF. The covered CDR3 bases are TGCGCCAGCAGCTGGGGGCCGGGTTATAGCGGGGAG.

With regard to this clone: The read ends 3 residues shy of where the CDR3 ends; the end is completed using the germline J gene. V is TRBV7-9 and J is TRBJ1-1; TRBD1 aligns across 7 bases. Germline CDR1 SEHNR, CDR2 FQNEAQ (reference sequence). With 3 bases clipped from V and 2 bases from J, the junction kept 6 bases outside the gene matches. This CDR3 is built from 15 residues. The CDR3 spells CASSLVSGGNTEAFF. The part of the CDR3 DNA that was read is TGTGCCAGCAGCTTGGTCTCAGGGGGTAACACTGAA.

On this clone itself: The read ends 3 residues early relative to the CDR3; the germline J gene fills the gap. The rearrangement uses TRBV5-1 and TRBJ1-1, with D possibly TRBD1 on 5 matching bases. The germline V gene has CDR1 SGHRS and CDR2 YFSETQ. The CDR3 runs to 14 residues. Trimming shortened V by 1 base and J by 4 bases, and 11 bases separated the two germline ends. The CDR3 bases that were read are TGCGCCAGCAGCTTGAGTGGCAGGGCCACTGAA. Encoded protein: CASSLSGRATE. The entire CDR3 is CASSLSGRATEAFF.

Details on this clone: The read ends 3 residues shy of where the CDR3 ends; the end is completed using the germline J gene. The chain is built from TRBV29-1 and TRBJ1-1; a weak D match, TRBD1 (6 bases). The germline V gene has CDR1 SQVTM and CDR2 ANQGSEA. V shed 5 bases and J shed 2 bases, with 21 bases lying between them. The CDR3 sequence is 16 residues long. The CDR3 sequence is CSVKVGHNIINTEAFF. The part of the CDR3 DNA that was read is TGCAGCGTTAAGGTGGGACACAATATTATAAACACTGAA.

Notes on this clone: The observed sequence ends 3 residues before the CDR3 terminus, with the missing tail filled in from the germline J gene. Other DNA sequences in the sample encode the same CDR3. V and J are TRBV18 and TRBJ1-2; 7 bases are shared with TRBD1. This CDR3 spans 13 amino acids. Germline V lookup: CDR1 KGHSH, CDR2 LQKENI. Trimming took 1 base from V and 6 from J; bases not matched to a gene: 2. The CDR3 spells CASSPQGADGYTF. The DNA read from the CDR3 is TGTGCCAGCTCACCACAGGGGGCTGATGGC.

Comment on this clone: The CDR3 extends 3 residues past the end of the read, so its final part is completed from the germline J gene. This chain uses TRBV5-4 with TRBJ2-3, with TRBD2 matching over 12 bases. V shed 2 bases and J 0 bases; nucleotides not matched to a gene: 1. Germline V gene data show CDR1 as SGHNT and CDR2 as YYREEE (reference sequence). The CDR3 contains 16 residues. The CDR3 bases that were read are TGTGCCAGCAGCTTAGGACTAGCGGGAAGCACAGATACG. Protein product: CASSLGLAGSTDT. The whole CDR3 protein reads CASSLGLAGSTDTQYF. The full variable domain, completed using reference TRBV5-4 and TRBJ2-3, is ETGVTQSPTHLIKTRGQQVTLRCSSQSGHNTVSWYQQALGQGPQFIFQYYREEENGRGNFPPRFSGLQFPNYSSELNVNALELDDSALYLCASSLGLAGSTDTQYFGPGTRLTVL.

Regarding this clone: The CDR3 extends 3 residues past the end of the read, so its final part is completed from the germline J gene. The rearrangement uses TRBV6-2 or TRBV6-3 and TRBJ2-7; D gene ambiguous. V dropped 6 bases and J dropped 6 bases, with 21 bases sitting between them. The CDR3 sequence is 15 residues long. Germline V gives CDR1 MNHEY, CDR2 SVGEGT. This CDR3 is CASSRDLAPLSEQYF. The covered CDR3 bases are TGTGCCAGCAGCCGAGACTTAGCTCCCCTCTCCGAG.

About this clone itself: The missing CDR3 end, 3 residues past where the read stops, is filled in from the germline J gene. V usage is TRBV6-1 and J usage is TRBJ1-2; 7 bases map to TRBD1. V was clipped by 3 bases and J by 7 bases; unmatched bases: 8. The CDR3 extends over 14 amino acids. The germline CDR1 and CDR2 sequences are MNHNS and SASEGT. The sequenced CDR3 bases are TGTGCCAGCAGTGACCTAGACAGGGTTGGTGGC. It encodes CASSDLDRVGG. The entire CDR3 sequence reads CASSDLDRVGGYTF.

Worth noting for this clone: The read halts 3 residues ahead of the CDR3 end, with the missing end drawn from the germline J gene. The rearrangement uses TRBV6-1 and TRBJ1-2; 9 bases fit TRBD1. This CDR3 has 14 amino acids. With 4 bases clipped from V and 6 bases from J, the junction kept 6 bases outside the gene matches. Germline V CDR1 and CDR2: MNHNS, SASEGT. CDR3 DNA (partial): TGTGCCAGCAGTGTACAGGGGGCAAGCGATGGC. Translation gives CASSVQGASDG. The complete CDR3 sequence is CASSVQGASDGYTF.

As concerns this clone: The read ends 3 residues before the CDR3 terminus; that terminus is restored from the germline J gene. This rearrangement joins TRBV12-3 or TRBV12-4 to TRBJ2-2; 11 bases map to TRBD2. This CDR3 has 17 amino acids. V trimming: 3 bases; J trimming: 4 bases; junction bases outside the gene matches: 7. Incomplete CDR3 DNA: TGTGCCAGCAGTTTGGCACTAGCGGGAGTTTTCACCGGGGAG. It yields the protein CASSLALAGVFTGE. The entire CDR3 protein is CASSLALAGVFTGELFF.

With respect to this clone: The read halts 3 residues ahead of the CDR3 end, with the missing end drawn from the germline J gene. V gene TRBV20-1 combines with J gene TRBJ1-1; 8 bases map to TRBD1. The germline V gene encodes CDR1 DFQATT and CDR2 SNEGSKA (reference sequence). The CDR3 extends over 12 amino acids. The V gene end was trimmed by 5 bases and the J gene end by 4 bases; junction bases not matched to a gene: 3. The sequenced CDR3 bases are TGCAGTGCTCGGACAGGGAGCACTGAA. This sequence encodes CSARTGSTE. The full CDR3 reads CSARTGSTEAFF.